This paragraph covers one T cell receptor (beta chain) sequence. The antigen remains undetermined. Time point denoted: neoterminal ileum biopsy at postoperative endoscopy, about 6 months after surgery. This entry comes from a study of T cell repertoires in ileal Crohn's disease. Background on the study: Postoperative therapy was given to about half: roughly 11 thiopurines, roughly 20 anti-TNF agents.

In germline, CDR1 is SEHNR, CDR2 FQNEAQ (reference sequence). Trimming shortened V by 3 bases and J by 4 bases, and 15 bases separated the two germline ends. CDR3 length: 15 amino acids. General study findings and limits: Mucosal expansions were suggested to be mainly CD8 T cells.

TCRdb's copy holds only in-frame clones and misses some; the assay was immunoSEQ multiplex PCR. This sample has roughly 1,700 clones, with about 89% found just once. The sequence derives from an adult with Crohn's disease. Specimen: ileal tissue. This chain joins TRBV7-9 and TRBJ1-2; perhaps TRBD1 as D (6 bases). The CDR3 DNA sequence: TGTGCCAGCAGCTTTCCGGGACAACCGATCTATGGCTACACCTTC. Its translation is CASSFPGQPIYGYTF.